The source of this T cell receptor beta chain is a study of blood T cell repertoires in COVID-19 (TCRdb year 2020). The study in broad terms: Samples covering the acute and convalescent phases of COVID-19 were provided by collaborators in the United States, Italy and Spain. The material from the prospective study consisted of cDNA or gDNA derived from T cells, B-cell-depleted T cells, or PBMCs. Samples were obtained from the ongoing ImmuneRACE study (first 160 participants) and from approximately 1,200 subjects provided by 6 global collaborators. Sample metadata almost always included a de-identified subject ID, COVID-19 status, age in years and sex. Deeply sampled blood TCRbeta repertoires from subjects exposed to, actively infected with, or recovered from COVID-19 were included in the dataset. A freely available public database, intended as a resource for researchers studying the immune response to SARS-CoV-2, is where the repertoires were released. HLA class I and class II types, where available, came from metadata supplied by the sample provider rather than from assay-based typing. Broad study findings and their caveats: The quantity of clinical and demographic metadata differed by source and by participant and was supplied without curation.

The immunoSEQ Assay, a bias-controlled multiplex PCR, was used to amplify TCRbeta CDR3 regions from genomic DNA. On the study's bioinformatics: Nucleated cell counts per sample were estimated from amplification of reference gene primers within the assay. Sequence reads were collapsed and filtered to measure the absolute abundance of every unique TCRbeta CDR3 rearrangement. For each sample, productive Simpson clonality was calculated as the square root of Simpson's diversity index across productive rearrangements. The clones in this table, taken by TCRdb from immuneACCESS, are in-frame only. Not every clone is retained; where verified, under half of the shortfall comes from an unresolved V gene, and the cause of the rest is unknown. V and J calls and clone size are those listed in that table; D and trimming were worked out from the DNA. In all, the sample holds more than 75,000 clones, and around nine tenths of those were seen once. 6.5% to 8.5% of the sample belongs to the ten largest clones.

V is shortened by 3 bases, J by 3 bases, and the region joining them spans 11 bases. The CDR1 and CDR2 encoded by the germline V gene (reference sequence) are SEHNR and FQNEAQ. The CDR3 covers 15 residues, taking in both the cysteine and the phenylalanine. The DNA shown is the 45-base CDR3, in frame from base 1. As concerns this clone: Its antigen is currently not known. Base qualities are not recorded, but no much larger clone differs from it by a single base.

Each collaborating institution followed its own protocols to collect whole blood in K2EDTA tubes. For TCRbeta analysis, collaborator samples were shipped as frozen whole blood, as isolated PBMCs, or as DNA extracted from either sample type. The rearranged segments are TRBV7-9 and TRBJ2-2, with the identity of the D gene unclear. Sequencing used peripheral blood. The clonotype originates from a man under 40 with acute or convalescent COVID-19. The CDR3 region has the sequence CASSLRLADTGELFF. At the DNA level, the sequence is TGTGCCAGCAGCTTGCGGCTCGCGGACACCGGGGAGCTGTTTTTT.